These 22 T cell receptor beta chains were all obtained from the same sample, sequenced in a study of T-cell reconstitution after alpha-beta-depleted transplantation in children. This sample's TCRbeta library carried unique molecular identifier barcodes. TCRdb itself ran the PCR reads through MiXCR, one entry per CDR3 protein. Of around 440,000 distinct CDR3 sequences in the sample, roughly 15% are singletons; the top ten hold just under 30%. This specimen was PBMCs, mostly from graft donor cells, taken 360 days after TCRalphabeta/CD19-depleted stem cell transplant. Receptor source: a boy younger than two who had a stem cell transplant for Wiskott-Aldrich syndrome, so the T cells may come from the graft donor.

This clonotype occurred a few times. The genes are TRBV5-1 and TRBJ2-7; 9 bases are a match to TRBD1. The V gene's germline CDR1 is SGHRS and CDR2 YFSETQ. Trimming took 4 bases from V and 3 from J; bases not matched to a gene: 8. The CDR3 sequence is 15 residues long. CDR3 coding DNA: TGCGCCAGCAGCACTTCCGGGACAGGGTACTACGAGCAGTACTTC. Translated, it gives CASSTSGTGYYEQYF.

This clonotype was seen at least ten times. V gene TRBV15 combines with J gene TRBJ2-1; no clear D. The germline V gene has CDR1 LNHNV and CDR2 YYDKDF (reference sequence). The CDR3 covers 14 residues. Trimming pared 1 base from V and 8 bases from J, leaving 12 bases between. This chain's CDR3 is CATSRGGPAHEQFF. CDR3 sequence (DNA): TGTGCCACCAGCAGAGGTGGCCCGGCCCATGAGCAGTTCTTC.

This clonotype occurred a few times. This chain connects TRBV5-1 to TRBJ1-6; unclear D gene. Trimming removed 1 base from V and 0 bases from J, with 8 bases in between. The germline gives CDR1 SGHRS, CDR2 YFSETQ. The CDR3 runs to 16 residues. This CDR3 is CASSLLLSSYNSPLHF. For the CDR3, the DNA is TGCGCCAGCAGCTTGTTATTGAGCTCCTATAATTCACCCCTCCACTTT. Together with reference TRBV5-1 and TRBJ1-6, the CDR3 gives the full variable domain: KAGVTQTPRYLIKTRGQQVTLSCSPISGHRSVSWYQQTPGQGLQFLFEYFSETQRNKGNFPGRFSGRQFSNSRSEMNVSTLELGDSALYLCASSLLLSSYNSPLHFGNGTRLTVT.

The gene calls are TRBV5-1 and TRBJ2-3; tentatively, D is TRBD1 or TRBD2 (5 bases each). Germline V gene lookup returns CDR1 SGHRS and CDR2 YFSETQ. The CDR3 is 17 residues long. V was trimmed by 0 bases and J by 2 bases, leaving 16 bases between them. CDR3 protein: CASSLEVSRGPTDTQYF. For the CDR3, the DNA is TGCGCCAGCAGCTTGGAAGTTTCGAGGGGACCCACAGATACGCAGTATTTT.

This chain connects TRBV4-1 to TRBJ2-1, with D perhaps assigned TRBD1 or TRBD2 (5 bases each). Between the trimmed V and J ends, which lost 0 bases and 0 bases, there was a span of 12 bases. CDR3 length: 17 amino acids. CDR1 is MGHRA, CDR2 YSYEKL, per germline. CDR3 nucleotide sequence: TGCGCCAGCAGCCAAGATTGGGACCTGAGCTCCTACAATGAGCAGTTCTTC. Amino acid sequence: CASSQDWDLSSYNEQFF.

The rearrangement uses TRBV4-3 and TRBJ2-5; TRBD2 matches at 9 bases. V dropped 1 base and J dropped 2; count of bases not matched to a gene: 2. The CDR3 is 15 residues long. In germline, CDR1 is LGHNA, CDR2 YSLEER. Here the CDR3 reads CASSQGLAVQETQYF. The CDR3, as DNA: TGCGCCAGCAGCCAAGGACTAGCGGTACAAGAGACCCAGTACTTC.

A few counts support this clonotype. The chain joins TRBV7-2 to TRBJ1-2, with D unresolved. The germline V gene encodes CDR1 SGHTA and CDR2 FQGNSA. Deletions cut 5 bases from V and 5 bases from J, with 15 bases between. The CDR3 is 14 residues long. The CDR3 spells CASSRTPGWYGYTF. Written as DNA, the CDR3 is TGTGCCAGCAGCCGGACCCCGGGGTGGTATGGCTACACCTTC.

CDR3 region: CASSPGQGSTDTQYF. The CDR3 DNA reads TGTGCCAGCAGCCCTGGACAGGGGAGCACAGATACGCAGTATTTT. V gene TRBV5-5 combines with J gene TRBJ2-3; 9 bases map to TRBD1. The CDR3 extends over 15 amino acids. After removal of 4 bases from V and 0 bases from J, the junction contained 3 bases not matched to a gene. Germline loops: CDR1 SGHKS, CDR2 YYEKEE (reference sequence).

The sample holds a few counts of this clonotype. V and J are TRBV7-9 and TRBJ1-1; TRBD1 might be the D (5 bases). Trimming removed 2 bases at V and 1 base at J, with 11 bases between. This CDR3 has 15 amino acids. Germline V gives CDR1 SEHNR, CDR2 FQNEAQ (reference sequence). CDR3 region: CASSLWGFGNTEAFF. CDR3 in DNA: TGTGCCAGCAGCTTATGGGGGTTCGGGAACACTGAAGCTTTCTTT.

This clonotype was seen a handful of times. J is TRBJ2-1 and V is TRBV6-2 or TRBV6-3, with D perhaps TRBD1 (5 bases). V was trimmed by 4 bases and J by 7 bases, leaving 17 bases between them. The CDR3 totals 15 residues. The germline gives CDR1 MNHEY, CDR2 SVGEGT. The CDR3 here is CASSSFRGAGNEQFF. CDR3 sequence (DNA): TGTGCCAGCAGTTCTTTCCGAGGCGCAGGGAATGAGCAGTTCTTC.

This clonotype came up a few times. The J gene is TRBJ2-3, the V gene TRBV10-3, with D possibly being TRBD1 (6 bases). V lost 9 bases, J lost 0 bases, and 16 bases lay in between. This CDR3 spans 15 amino acids. The germline CDR1 and CDR2 sequences are ENHRY and SYGVKD. The CDR3 DNA is TGTGCCATGGGGACACCTAACCCTAGCACAGATACGCAGTATTTT. Residues: CAMGTPNPSTDTQYF.

This clonotype has more than one count but fewer than ten. The V call is TRBV18, the J call TRBJ2-3; TRBD2 is a possible D gene (6 bases). Germline V gene lookup returns CDR1 KGHSH and CDR2 LQKENI. Trimming left V 3 bases short and J 0 bases short, with 13 bases between. This CDR3 contains 16 residues. CDR3 in amino acids: CASSPPTSRSTDTQYF. CDR3 coding DNA: TGTGCCAGCTCACCTCCTACTAGCAGGAGCACAGATACGCAGTATTTT. The entire variable domain, with the rest obtained from reference TRBV18 and TRBJ2-3, is as follows: NAGVMQNPRHLVRRRGQEARLRCSPMKGHSHVYWYRQLPEEGLKFMVYLQKENIIDESGMPKERFSAEFPKEGPSILRIQQVVRGDSAAYFCASSPPTSRSTDTQYFGPGTRLTVL.

In its sample, this clonotype was seen a few times. V is TRBV29-1 and J is TRBJ2-2, with a tentative D call TRBD1 (6 bases). Germline CDR1 and CDR2: SQVTM and ANQGSEA. The CDR3 totals 16 residues. V was shortened by 0 bases and J by 4 bases, with 15 bases between the two germline ends. The CDR3 reads CSVEDPRTDITGELFF. Here the CDR3 DNA reads TGCAGCGTTGAAGACCCTAGGACAGATATCACCGGGGAGCTGTTTTTT.

A word on this clonotype: The junction shows a germline mismatch at one end, possibly a read error. V is TRBV20-1 and J is TRBJ2-7, with 7 bases matching TRBD2. The CDR3 runs 14 residues. From germline, CDR1 is DFQATT and CDR2 SNEGSKA (reference sequence). CDR3 amino acids: CSARDSGDPYEQNF. CDR3 DNA: TGCAGTGCTAGAGACAGCGGGGACCCCTACGAGCAGAACTTC.

The chain couples TRBV4-3 to TRBJ2-3; D call uncertain. CDR1 is LGHNA, CDR2 YSLEER, per germline. V was shortened by 0 bases and J by 6 bases, with 7 bases between the two germline ends. The CDR3 is 13 residues long. The DNA of the CDR3 is TGCGCCAGCAGCCAAGACAGAGTGGATACGCAGTATTTT. Encoded protein: CASSQDRVDTQYF.

This sequence joins TRBV3-1 and TRBJ2-7, with D maybe TRBD1 (6 bases). CDR1 LGHDT and CDR2 YNNKEL come from the germline V gene (reference sequence). This CDR3 comprises 15 residues. Trimming removed 1 base at V and 2 bases at J, with 12 bases between. The CDR3 DNA follows: TGTGCCAGCAGCCAAGCTGACAGGCCTACCTACGAGCAGTACTTC. Residues: CASSQADRPTYEQYF.

This clonotype was recorded at least ten times. The chain joins TRBV5-1 to TRBJ2-1; 7 bases align to TRBD1. Germline trimming cut 0 bases from V and 2 bases from J; bases unmatched to any gene: 2. Germline V gene data show CDR1 as SGHRS and CDR2 as YFSETQ. The CDR3 has 15 residues. CDR3 DNA sequence: TGCGCCAGCAGCTTGGGACAGGGTCCCTACAATGAGCAGTTCTTC. Amino acid sequence: CASSLGQGPYNEQFF.

V gene TRBV7-8 combines with J gene TRBJ2-5, with D perhaps TRBD1 or TRBD2 (7 bases each). The CDR3 has 15 residues. Germline CDR1 and CDR2: SGHVS and FQNEAQ. V was cut by 5 bases and J by 5 bases, with 18 bases left in between. The CDR3 is CASSHTTGDYETQYF. The CDR3 DNA is TGTGCCAGCAGCCACACCACAGGGGACTATGAGACCCAGTACTTC.

The rearrangement joins TRBV30 to TRBJ1-1; D gene ambiguous. The CDR3 is made up of 12 amino acids. V was shortened by 5 bases and J by 1 base, with 8 bases between the two germline ends. Germline CDR1 and CDR2: GTSNPN and SVGIG (reference sequence). In nucleotides, the CDR3 is TGTGCCTGGGGACTGACGAACACTGAAGCTTTCTTT. As protein: CAWGLTNTEAFF.

This chain joins TRBV28 and TRBJ2-5; TRBD1 is a possible D gene (6 bases). The CDR3 sequence is 14 residues long. Looked up from germline, CDR1 is MDHEN and CDR2 is SYDVKM. V shed 6 bases and J shed 0 bases, with 11 bases lying between them. As DNA, the CDR3 is TGTGCCAGCAGGCCTCAGGGGTACCAAGAGACCCAGTACTTC. It encodes CASRPQGYQETQYF.

This clonotype was observed a few times. The rearrangement uses TRBV20-1 and TRBJ2-7; possibly TRBD2 for D (6 bases). This CDR3 has 14 amino acids. CDR1 is DFQATT, CDR2 SNEGSKA, per germline (reference sequence). Trimming took off 5 bases at V and 0 bases at J, with 14 bases between the two ends. As DNA, the CDR3 is TGCAGTGCTGACCACGGCGGGGCCTCCTACGAGCAGTACTTC. Translation: CSADHGGASYEQYF.

V gene TRBV12-3 or TRBV12-4 combines with J gene TRBJ2-3; D is uncertain. There are 16 residues in the CDR3. V lost 6 bases and J lost 1, with 17 bases in between. This CDR3 reads CASSPGRVGGTDTQYF. CDR3 sequence (DNA): TGTGCCAGCAGCCCCGGACGGGTGGGTGGCACAGATACGCAGTATTTT.